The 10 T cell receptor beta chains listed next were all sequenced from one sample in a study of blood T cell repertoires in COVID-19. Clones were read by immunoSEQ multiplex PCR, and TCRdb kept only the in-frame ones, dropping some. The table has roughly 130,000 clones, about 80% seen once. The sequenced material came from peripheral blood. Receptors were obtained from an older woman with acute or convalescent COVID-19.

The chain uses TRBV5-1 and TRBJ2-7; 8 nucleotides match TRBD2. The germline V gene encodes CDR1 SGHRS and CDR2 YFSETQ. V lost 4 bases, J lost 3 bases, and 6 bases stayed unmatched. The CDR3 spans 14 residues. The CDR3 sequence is CASSPSGGGYEQYV. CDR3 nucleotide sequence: TGCGCCAGCAGCCCCAGCGGGGGAGGCTACGAGCAGTACGTC.

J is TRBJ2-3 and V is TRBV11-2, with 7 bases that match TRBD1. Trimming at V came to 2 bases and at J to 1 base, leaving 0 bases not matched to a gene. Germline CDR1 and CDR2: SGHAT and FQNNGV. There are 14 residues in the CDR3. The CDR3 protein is CASSLTGGTDTQYF. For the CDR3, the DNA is TGTGCCAGCAGCTTAACAGGGGGCACAGATACGCAGTATTTT.

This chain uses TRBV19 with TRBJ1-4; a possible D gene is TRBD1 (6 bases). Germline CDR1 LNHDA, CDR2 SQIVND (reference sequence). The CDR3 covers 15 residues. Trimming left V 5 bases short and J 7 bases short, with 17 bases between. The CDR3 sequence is CASSSTGPPPEKLFF. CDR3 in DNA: TGTGCCAGTAGTTCGACAGGACCCCCGCCTGAAAAACTGTTTTTT. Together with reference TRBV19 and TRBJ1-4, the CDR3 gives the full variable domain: DGGITQSPKYLFRKEGQNVTLSCEQNLNHDAMYWYRQDPGQGLRLIYYSQIVNDFQKGDIAEGYSVSREKKESFPLTVTSAQKNPTAFYLCASSSTGPPPEKLFFGSGTQLSVL.

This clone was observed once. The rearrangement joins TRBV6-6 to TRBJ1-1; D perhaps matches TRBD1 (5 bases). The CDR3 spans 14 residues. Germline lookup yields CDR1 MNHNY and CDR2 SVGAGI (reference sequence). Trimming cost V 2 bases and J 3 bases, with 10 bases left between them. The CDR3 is CASSYQGSDTEAFF. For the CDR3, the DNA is TGTGCCAGCAGTTACCAGGGTTCGGACACTGAAGCTTTCTTT.

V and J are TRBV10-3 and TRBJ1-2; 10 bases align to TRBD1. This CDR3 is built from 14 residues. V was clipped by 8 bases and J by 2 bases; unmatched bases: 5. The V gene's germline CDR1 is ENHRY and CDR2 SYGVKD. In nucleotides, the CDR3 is TGTGCCATCGGGCCGGGACAGGGGAACTATGGCTACACCTTC. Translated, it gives CAIGPGQGNYGYTF.

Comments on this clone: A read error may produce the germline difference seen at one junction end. This CDR3 reads CASSLLGDLQPLF. The CDR3 DNA reads as TGTGCCAGCAGCCTGTTGGGCGACCTTCAACCCCTTTTT. This chain connects TRBV13 to TRBJ1-3; no firm D call. The CDR3 covers 13 residues. From germline, CDR1 is PRHDT and CDR2 FYEKMQ (reference sequence).

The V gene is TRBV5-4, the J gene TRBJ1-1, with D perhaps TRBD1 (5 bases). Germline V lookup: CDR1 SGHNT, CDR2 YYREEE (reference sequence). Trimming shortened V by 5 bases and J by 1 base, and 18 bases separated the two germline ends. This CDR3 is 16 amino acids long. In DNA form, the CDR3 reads TGTGCCAGCAGTCCGACCTATTCGGACAAGAACACTGAAGCTTTCTTT. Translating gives CASSPTYSDKNTEAFF.

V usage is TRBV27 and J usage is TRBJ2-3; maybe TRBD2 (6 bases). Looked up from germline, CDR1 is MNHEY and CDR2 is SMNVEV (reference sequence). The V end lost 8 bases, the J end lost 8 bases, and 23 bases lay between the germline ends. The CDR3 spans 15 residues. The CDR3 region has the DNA TGTGCCAGCCGTATAAAGACAGAGCTGCGGGGTACGCAGTATTTT. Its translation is CASRIKTELRGTQYF.

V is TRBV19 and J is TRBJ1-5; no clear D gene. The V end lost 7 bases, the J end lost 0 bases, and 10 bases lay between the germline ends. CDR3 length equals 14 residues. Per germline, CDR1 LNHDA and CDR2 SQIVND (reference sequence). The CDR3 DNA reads TGTGCCAGTACGGTTCCAAATAGCAATCAGCCCCAGCATTTT. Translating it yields CASTVPNSNQPQHF.

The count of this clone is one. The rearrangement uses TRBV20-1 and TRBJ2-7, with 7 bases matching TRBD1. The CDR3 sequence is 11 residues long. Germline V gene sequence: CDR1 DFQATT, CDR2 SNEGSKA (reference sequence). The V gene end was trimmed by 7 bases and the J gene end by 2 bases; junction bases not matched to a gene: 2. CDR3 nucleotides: TGCAGTGAAGGGGGCCCCTACGAGCAGTACGTC. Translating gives CSEGGPYEQYV.